This record covers a single T cell receptor (beta chain). Its antigen is not known. These data are taken from a study of OX40 agonist ivuxolimab in advanced cancers. Study outcomes and limitations: Expanded clones belonging to CD8+ T cells outnumbered, on average, those of CD4+.

The CDR3 has 20 amino acids. The germline V gene has CDR1 MNHNS and CDR2 SASEGT. Deletions cut 2 bases from V and 3 bases from J, with 28 bases between. Sequenced by immunoSEQ multiplex PCR; TCRdb stores in-frame clones only, minus some. Among about 100,000 clones listed, approximately 80% were seen once. The receptor's source is an adult with an advanced solid tumor such as melanoma, head and neck, liver or kidney cancer. The specimen was CD4+ or CD8+ T cells sorted from blood, collected in a trial of the OX40 agonist ivuxolimab. The chain employs TRBV6-1 and TRBJ2-5; a weak D match, TRBD2 (6 bases). In DNA form, the CDR3 reads TGTGCCAGCAGTGAATGGAGTGGAGGGGCAGCCTCGACCCCAAAAGAGACCCAGTACTTC. Protein sequence: CASSEWSGGAASTPKETQYF.